These T cell receptor beta chains were read from a single sample in a study of somatic mutations in cytotoxic T cells in rheumatoid arthritis. Clones were read by immunoSEQ multiplex PCR, and TCRdb kept only the in-frame ones, dropping some. This table has fewer than 20,000 clones, almost 85% appearing once. The sequenced sample was CD8+ T cells sorted from blood. The receptors were gathered from an adult with rheumatoid arthritis. The CDR3 runs from the conserved cysteine through the conserved F or W. D genes are given only for firm matches. Clone size is given for some rows only: seen once, a few or many times, or a class if the clone is expanded.

D	size	V	J	DNA	CDR3
-	-	TRBV7-9	TRBJ1-4	TGTGCCAGCAGCCGAAAGAATGAAAAACTGTTTTTT	CASSRKNEKLFF
-	-	TRBV9	TRBJ2-1	TGTGCCAGCAGCGAGGGACCCTACAATGAGCAGTTCTTC	CASSEGPYNEQFF
-	-	TRBV19	TRBJ2-1	TGTGCCAGTAGTATAGGGGTTTCTTACAATGAGCAGTTCTTC	CASSIGVSYNEQFF
TRBD1	-	TRBV7-9	TRBJ2-7	TGTGCCAGCAGCTACAGGGGTACCTACGAGCAGTACTTC	CASSYRGTYEQYF
TRBD2	-	TRBV27	TRBJ2-1	TGTGCCAGCAGTTTAGCGTTCGAGCGGGGGGACAATGAGCAGTTCTTC	CASSLAFERGDNEQFF
-	-	TRBV5-4	TRBJ2-7	TGTGCCAGCAGCTTGGACCCACTGATCGCGGTAAGCTCCTACGAGCAGTACTTC	CASSLDPLIAVSSYEQYF
TRBD2	once	TRBV7-9	TRBJ2-3	TGTGCCAGCAGCTTAGGGGGACTAGCGGGAGTGGGGGGAGATACGCAGTATTTT	CASSLGGLAGVGGDTQYF
TRBD1	few	TRBV7-8	TRBJ1-5	TGTGCCAGCAGCTTAAACAGGGGGGGCAATCAGCCCCAGCATTTT	CASSLNRGGNQPQHF
TRBD2	-	TRBV7-9	TRBJ2-7	TGTGCCAGCAGCTCCTCCTCTGGACTAGCGGGGATCTCCTACGAGCAGTACTTC	CASSSSSGLAGISYEQYF
-	-	TRBV29-1	TRBJ2-6	TGCAGCGTAGAAGTGATCTCTGGGGCCAACGTCCTGACTTTC	CSVEVISGANVLTF
-	-	TRBV11-2	TRBJ2-5	TGTGCCAGCAGTTTCCAGGGGTTCCAGTACTTC	CASSFQGFQYF
TRBD1	-	TRBV18	TRBJ1-2	TGTGCCAGCTCACCATCGGCAGGGGGGAGTTATGGCTACACCTTC	CASSPSAGGSYGYTF
-	-	TRBV7-7	TRBJ2-3	TGTGCCAGCAGCCTTCGGGACATAAGCACAGATACGCAGTATTTT	CASSLRDISTDTQYF
-	few	TRBV27	TRBJ1-5	TGTGCCAGCAGCATGGCTGGGTCCAATCAGCCCCAGCATTTT	CASSMAGSNQPQHF
-	-	TRBV7-9	TRBJ1-2	TGTGCCAGCAACTCGGACGGACAGCCGGGAGGCTACACCTTC	CASNSDGQPGGYTF
-	-	TRBV7-7	TRBJ2-1	TGTGCCAGCAGCTTACGTCCGGGATCCTCCTACAATGAGCAGTTCTTC	CASSLRPGSSYNEQFF
-	-	TRBV7-3	TRBJ2-3	TGTGCCAGCAGCTTATCCGGGGGTCCCGAGCAGGGAGATACGCAGTATTTT	CASSLSGGPEQGDTQYF
-	once	TRBV7-6	TRBJ1-4	TGTGCCAGCAGCTTAGGGGCCTCCTCCGGGACGGGTAATGAAAAACTGTTTTTT	CASSLGASSGTGNEKLFF
-	-	TRBV7-6	TRBJ1-1	TGTGCCAGCAGCTTAGAGCTGGGGGCTCAGACTGAAGCTTTCTTT	CASSLELGAQTEAFF
TRBD2	-	TRBV27	TRBJ2-3	TGTGCCAGCAGTCCAGGGACTAGCGGGGGGAATACGCAGTATTTT	CASSPGTSGGNTQYF
-	-	TRBV19	TRBJ1-5	TGTGCCAGTAGTATAGATATCGAGGGGAATGAAGCAATCTACACTCAGCCCCAGCATTTT	CASSIDIEGNEAIYTQPQHF
TRBD2	once	TRBV19	TRBJ2-1	TGTGCCAGTATACCCGCGGGGGGGTTCAATGAGCAGTTCTTC	CASIPAGGFNEQFF
-	few	TRBV5-1	TRBJ2-7	TGCGCCAGCACCCTCTCAGGGTCTCACTACGAGCAGTACTTC	CASTLSGSHYEQYF
-	-	TRBV4-3	TRBJ2-2	TGCGCCAGCAGCCACGCCGCCGGGGAGCTGTTTTTT	CASSHAAGELFF
TRBD2	-	TRBV7-9	TRBJ2-3	TGTGCCAGCAGCGGTCTTTTGCGGGAGGCTCACACAGATACGCAGTATTTT	CASSGLLREAHTDTQYF
TRBD2	-	TRBV4-1	TRBJ2-2	TGCGCCAGCAGCCAAGACCGGTGGGGGGGTTTTAAGACCGGGGAGCTGTTTTTT	CASSQDRWGGFKTGELFF
-	few	TRBV2	TRBJ2-1	TGTGCCAGCAGTGAGGCGCGGGGAATTGAGCAGTTCTTC	CASSEARGIEQFF
-	-	TRBV7-3	TRBJ2-2	TGTGCCAGCAGCTTACAAGCGATGGAGCCCACGGGTGGCGGGGAGCTGTTTTTT	CASSLQAMEPTGGGELFF
TRBD1	once	TRBV7-2	TRBJ1-1	TGTGCCAGCAGCTTTTTGACAGGGCCCGCTGAAGCTTTCTTT	CASSFLTGPAEAFF
TRBD1	-	TRBV4-1	TRBJ1-4	TGCGCCAGCAGCTCTCCGGACAGGGTACTGTTTTTT	CASSSPDRVLFF
-	-	TRBV2	TRBJ1-1	TGTGCCAGCAGGGCCTCGGGACTTAACACTGAAGCTTTCTTT	CASRASGLNTEAFF
-	-	TRBV11-3	TRBJ2-7	TGTGCCAGCAGCTACCGATCTTTATACGAGCAGTACTTC	CASSYRSLYEQYF